This TCR beta chain was captured by sequencing in a study of blood T cell repertoires in COVID-19. Across the study: Collection of acute and convalescent COVID-19 samples took place in the United States, Italy and Spain. Sample material is recorded as cDNA or gDNA derived from T cells, B-cell-depleted T cells, or PBMCs.

TCRdb's table, derived via immunoSEQ multiplex PCR, lists solely in-frame clones and lacks some. The sample records 200,000 to 250,000 clones, 80% being singletons. V shed 0 bases and J shed 4 bases, with 15 bases lying between them. The CDR3 runs 15 residues. Germline V gene lookup returns CDR1 GTSNPN and CDR2 SVGIG (reference sequence). This clone has just one count. Individuals aged roughly 18 to 100 years were recruited from 20 to 25 US areas. Cohorts were determined from participant-reported clinical history. The sequencing input was PBMCs or T cells enriched from blood (not recorded which). The rearrangement links TRBV30 to TRBJ1-2; TRBD1 might be the D (6 bases). This clonotype was obtained from a woman between 35 and 50 years old with acute COVID-19. Here the CDR3 reads CAWSVQGRTFYGYTF. DNA for the CDR3: TGTGCCTGGAGTGTACAGGGCAGGACTTTCTATGGCTACACCTTC.